A selection of T cell receptor beta chains follows, all from one sample in a study of control samples from healthy donors and cancer patients. The data were produced by immunoSEQ multiplex PCR, yet TCRdb's version contains in-frame clones alone and is incomplete. The profile shows about 52,000 clones, approximately 95% of them singletons. Input material: blood. The receptors come from a man younger than 40 in good health. The CDR3 runs from the conserved cysteine through the conserved F or W. A D gene is named only where the DNA matches it firmly. Clone size is not always given. Where it is, it says once, few, many or a class for expanded clones.

D	J	V	size	CDR3	DNA
NA	TRBJ1-5	TRBV7-8	once	CASSPVRLGQPQHF	TGTGCCAGCAGCCCGGTGAGGCTCGGTCAGCCCCAGCATTTT
TRBD2	TRBJ2-2	TRBV19	NA	CASSIDGTSGTNTGELFF	TGTGCCAGTAGTATAGATGGGACTAGCGGGACGAACACCGGGGAGCTGTTTTTT
NA	TRBJ2-7	TRBV28	NA	CASSLSPTGVSEQYF	TGTGCCAGCAGTTTATCACCGACAGGCGTAAGCGAGCAGTACTTC
NA	TRBJ1-2	TRBV12-3/TRBV12-4	NA	CASSFSTGQGYTF	TGTGCCAGCAGTTTCTCAACAGGGCAGGGCTACACCTTC
TRBD1	TRBJ1-5	TRBV24-1	once	CATGDRGQQPQHF	TGTGCCACCGGGGACAGGGGCCAGCAGCCCCAGCATTTT
TRBD2	TRBJ2-7	TRBV5-4	NA	CASSPGLAGDYEQYF	TGTGCCAGCAGCCCCGGACTAGCGGGAGATTACGAGCAGTACTTC
NA	TRBJ2-1	TRBV1	NA	CTSSQGLASPNEQFF	TGCACCAGCAGCCAAGGACTAGCGAGCCCCAATGAGCAGTTCTTC
TRBD2	TRBJ2-2	TRBV6-5	NA	CASKGLAGDTGELFF	TGTGCCAGCAAGGGACTAGCGGGAGACACCGGGGAGCTGTTTTTT
NA	TRBJ1-2	TRBV27	NA	CASSLSRVSPYGYTF	TGTGCCAGCAGTTTATCGAGGGTATCCCCCTATGGCTACACCTTC
TRBD1	TRBJ2-7	TRBV15	NA	CATSSSPPDRGRYEQYF	TGTGCCACCAGCAGCAGCCCCCCGGACAGGGGAAGATACGAGCAGTACTTC
TRBD1	TRBJ1-1	TRBV5-4	NA	CASSLGQGSEAFF	TGTGCCAGCAGCTTGGGACAGGGATCTGAAGCTTTCTTT
NA	TRBJ1-2	TRBV7-2	NA	CASSQPTQGPGKDGYTF	TGTGCCAGCAGCCAACCGACACAGGGTCCAGGGAAGGATGGCTACACCTTC
NA	TRBJ1-2	TRBV29-1	NA	CSVDSRGRDRTNYGYTF	TGCAGCGTTGACTCAAGGGGCAGGGATCGTACTAACTATGGCTACACCTTC
NA	TRBJ2-1	TRBV2	NA	CASSETSALGDEQFF	TGTGCCAGCAGTGAAACAAGCGCACTGGGCGATGAGCAGTTCTTC
NA	TRBJ1-2	TRBV29-1	NA	CSVQETMLAVYNYGYTF	TGCAGCGTTCAAGAGACGATGCTCGCAGTTTATAACTATGGCTACACCTTC
NA	TRBJ2-7	TRBV21-1	NA	CASSKEGRDFIEQYF	TGTGCCAGCAGCAAAGAAGGCAGGGATTTCATCGAGCAGTACTTC
NA	TRBJ2-4	TRBV10-1	NA	CASSESPGGQNIQYF	TGCGCCAGCAGTGAGTCTCCAGGAGGACAAAACATTCAGTACTTC
NA	TRBJ1-2	TRBV6-5	NA	CASSSGRKNYGYTF	TGTGCCAGCAGTTCTGGAAGAAAAAACTATGGCTACACCTTC
TRBD2	TRBJ2-7	TRBV7-2	NA	CASSFTSAYEQYF	TGTGCCAGCAGCTTTACTAGCGCCTACGAGCAGTACTTC
NA	TRBJ2-1	TRBV10-3	NA	CAISVRTESSYNEQFF	TGTGCCATCAGCGTAAGGACGGAAAGCTCCTACAATGAGCAGTTCTTC
TRBD1	TRBJ1-2	TRBV6-1	NA	CASSERTGGYVGYTF	TGTGCCAGCAGTGAAAGGACAGGGGGGTATGTTGGCTACACCTTC
NA	TRBJ2-1	TRBV11-2	NA	CASSLFPLNEQFF	TGTGCCAGCAGCCTCTTTCCCCTCAATGAGCAGTTCTTC